One sample yielded the 20 T cell receptor beta chains listed below, sequenced in a study of siplizumab effects on memory and regulatory T cells. TCRdb keeps only in-frame clones here, not all; method: immunoSEQ multiplex PCR. The sample lists roughly 60,000 clones, roughly 93% occurring once. Material: CD8+ T cells sorted from blood. The receptors derive from a human donor in good health.

The chain links TRBV27 to TRBJ2-1, with a weak D call TRBD1 (6 bases). This CDR3 is built from 13 residues. V dropped 8 bases and J dropped 8 bases, with 16 bases sitting between them. From germline, CDR1 is MNHEY and CDR2 SMNVEV (reference sequence). CDR3 sequence reads: CASRSDSKDEQFF. DNA for the CDR3: TGTGCCAGCCGGTCGGACAGTAAAGATGAGCAGTTCTTC.

The chain is built from TRBV19 and TRBJ2-7; 7 positions match TRBD2. The CDR3 contains 14 residues. The germline V gene has CDR1 LNHDA and CDR2 SQIVND (reference sequence). The trim removed 3 bases at V and 7 bases at J, leaving 9 bases unmatched. The chain's CDR3 is CASSMGGEEEEQYF. The CDR3 bases are TGTGCCAGTAGTATGGGAGGGGAGGAAGAAGAGCAGTACTTC.

The V call is TRBV7-9, the J call TRBJ2-2, with 8 bases lining up with TRBD2. Germline trimming cut 1 base from V and 5 bases from J; bases unmatched to any gene: 6. CDR3 size: 16 residues. The germline gives CDR1 SEHNR, CDR2 FQNEAQ (reference sequence). The CDR3 DNA follows: TGTGCCAGCAGCTTAGGAGCGGGACTAGAGACCGGGGAGCTGTTTTTT. Translating it yields CASSLGAGLETGELFF.

This clone was observed once. The V and J genes are TRBV30 and TRBJ2-3, with D possibly TRBD1 on 6 matching bases. CDR3 size: 13 residues. V dropped 6 bases and J dropped 2 bases, with 12 bases sitting between them. CDR1 GTSNPN and CDR2 SVGIG come from the germline V gene (reference sequence). This CDR3 is CACSAGVTDTQYF. CDR3 coding DNA: TGTGCCTGTTCGGCAGGGGTCACAGATACGCAGTATTTT.

The V gene is TRBV5-1, the J gene TRBJ2-5; TRBD2 aligns across 11 bases. The CDR3 length is 17 residues. The V gene's germline CDR1 is SGHRS and CDR2 YFSETQ. Trimming took 0 bases from V and 1 from J; bases not matched to a gene: 5. CDR3 amino acids: CASSLVAGGPPQETQYF. In DNA form, the CDR3 reads TGCGCCAGCAGCTTGGTAGCGGGAGGGCCCCCCCAAGAGACCCAGTACTTC.

The chain links TRBV30 to TRBJ2-2; 9 positions match TRBD1. The CDR3 runs 15 residues. Germline V gene data show CDR1 as GTSNPN and CDR2 as SVGIG (reference sequence). Trimming removed 6 bases from V and 7 bases from J; junction bases left unmatched: 12. CDR3 residues: CACNPGTGTGGELFF. Here the CDR3 DNA reads TGTGCCTGTAATCCCGGGACAGGGACGGGCGGGGAGCTGTTTTTT.

The genes are TRBV4-3 and TRBJ2-1; 10 positions match TRBD2. CDR1 LGHNA and CDR2 YSLEER come from the germline V gene. With V trimmed by 3 bases and J by 8 bases, 13 bases remained unmatched. This CDR3 has 17 residues. The CDR3 sequence is CASSQGLAGEPSHEQFF. The CDR3 DNA reads TGCGCCAGCAGCCAGGGGCTAGCGGGAGAACCGAGTCATGAGCAGTTCTTC.

In its sample, this clone is large (0.1 to 1%). The V and J genes are TRBV9 and TRBJ2-2, with D uncertain. The V gene's germline CDR1 is SGDLS and CDR2 YYNGEE. This CDR3 is 12 amino acids long. V lost 7 bases to trimming and J lost 7 bases, with 11 bases between them. CDR3 coding DNA: TGTGCCAGCGGGTCAGGCGGCGGGGAGCTGTTTTTT. Its protein is CASGSGGGELFF.

V usage is TRBV19 and J usage is TRBJ2-3, with D unclear. V lost 3 bases and J 2 bases, leaving 6 bases between the germline ends. The CDR3 length is 13 residues. Germline V gene data show CDR1 as LNHDA and CDR2 as SQIVND (reference sequence). In nucleotides, the CDR3 is TGTGCCAGTAGTATTTACTACACAGATACGCAGTATTTT. This codes for CASSIYYTDTQYF.

V and J are TRBV4-1 and TRBJ2-6, with 7 bases identical to TRBD1. The CDR3 covers 15 residues. Germline V gives CDR1 MGHRA, CDR2 YSYEKL. Germline trimming cut 5 bases from V and 4 bases from J; bases unmatched to any gene: 5. For the CDR3, the DNA is TGCGCCAGCAGCGAGGGGGCGAGGGGGGCCAACGTCCTGACTTTC. Translating gives CASSEGARGANVLTF.

This clone was counted only a few times. The chain uses TRBV2 and TRBJ1-1; no definite D call. Looked up from germline, CDR1 is SNHLY and CDR2 is FYNNEI. This CDR3 has 12 amino acids. CDR3 loop: CASGGEGTEAFF. The CDR3 DNA reads TGTGCAAGCGGTGGGGAAGGCACTGAAGCTTTCTTT.

The chain couples TRBV30 to TRBJ2-2, with a possible D match to TRBD1 (5 bases). Germline CDR1 and CDR2: GTSNPN and SVGIG (reference sequence). The CDR3 runs to 13 residues. The V and J ends lost 2 bases and 7 bases respectively, with 11 bases between them. CDR3: CAWSMQGGGELFF. CDR3 coding DNA: TGTGCCTGGAGTATGCAGGGTGGCGGGGAGCTGTTTTTT. Full variable domain (missing parts from reference TRBV30 and TRBJ2-2): SQTIHQWPATLVQPVGSPLSLECTVEGTSNPNLYWYRQAAGRGLQLLFYSVGIGQISSEVPQNLSASRPQDRQFILSSKKLLLSDSGFYLCAWSMQGGGELFFGEGSRLTVL.

The chain recombines TRBV27 with TRBJ1-2; TRBD1 is a possible D gene (5 bases). CDR3 length equals 16 residues. The germline V gene has CDR1 MNHEY and CDR2 SMNVEV (reference sequence). V lost 4 bases to trimming and J lost 4 bases, with 19 bases between them. As DNA, the CDR3 is TGTGCCAGCAGTTCCACCGGCAGGGCCAAATTCTATGGCTACACCTTC. This gives the protein CASSSTGRAKFYGYTF.

This sequence joins TRBV6-5 and TRBJ1-4; 10 bases match TRBD1. From germline, CDR1 is MNHEY and CDR2 SVGAGI. This CDR3 is built from 16 residues. V shed 4 bases and J 8 bases; nucleotides not matched to a gene: 10. CDR3 nucleotide sequence: TGTGCCAGCAGTTGGGCCCCGGGACAGGGGCTGGAAAAACTGTTTTTT. Translation: CASSWAPGQGLEKLFF.

This chain connects TRBV5-4 to TRBJ2-1; D ambiguous. Per germline, CDR1 SGHNT and CDR2 YYREEE (reference sequence). The CDR3 loop spans 15 amino acids. The V gene lost 0 bases and the J gene lost 9 bases, with 16 bases spanning the gap. CDR3 sequence: CASSLAGGNLVEQFF. In DNA, the CDR3 is TGTGCCAGCAGCTTGGCCGGCGGAAATTTAGTTGAGCAGTTCTTC.

The chain recombines TRBV19 with TRBJ2-7; the D gene is possibly TRBD2 (6 bases). Germline V gives CDR1 LNHDA, CDR2 SQIVND (reference sequence). This CDR3 region has 14 residues. Trimming left V 1 base short and J 2 bases short, with 9 bases between. CDR3 protein: CASSIVAGPYEQYF. CDR3 nucleotide sequence: TGTGCCAGTAGTATAGTGGCGGGGCCCTACGAGCAGTACTTC.

The chain couples TRBV14 to TRBJ2-7; 12 bases line up with TRBD2. This CDR3 comprises 15 residues. The germline V gene encodes CDR1 SGHDN and CDR2 FVKESK. With 1 base clipped from V and 4 bases from J, the junction kept 2 bases outside the gene matches. This CDR3 is CASSQALAGGYEQYF. CDR3 nucleotide sequence: TGTGCCAGCAGCCAAGCCCTAGCGGGAGGGTACGAGCAGTACTTC.

The genes are TRBV27 and TRBJ2-7, with D tentatively TRBD1 or TRBD2 (5 bases each). Germline CDR1 is MNHEY and CDR2 is SMNVEV (reference sequence). This CDR3 contains 16 residues. Deletions cut 3 bases from V and 1 base from J, with 16 bases between. The CDR3: CASSFMPGTESYEQYF. The CDR3 DNA sequence: TGTGCCAGCAGTTTTATGCCCGGGACGGAATCCTACGAGCAGTACTTC.

The rearrangement links TRBV21-1 to TRBJ1-4. TRBV21-1 constitutes a pseudogene. The CDR3 consists of 15 residues. The CDR3 DNA reads as TGTGTCGGGGGTGCCAGGGACACAACTAATGAAAAACTGTTTTTT. This translates into CVGGARDTTNEKLFF.

The V and J genes are TRBV29-1 and TRBJ1-2; 7 nucleotides agree with TRBD1. After removal of 2 bases from V and 4 bases from J, the junction contained 7 bases not matched to a gene. The CDR3 extends over 14 amino acids. Germline CDR1 reads SQVTM; CDR2 reads ANQGSEA. CDR3 DNA sequence: TGCAGCGTTGAACCCACAGGGGCCACCTATGGCTACACCTTC. This codes for CSVEPTGATYGYTF.